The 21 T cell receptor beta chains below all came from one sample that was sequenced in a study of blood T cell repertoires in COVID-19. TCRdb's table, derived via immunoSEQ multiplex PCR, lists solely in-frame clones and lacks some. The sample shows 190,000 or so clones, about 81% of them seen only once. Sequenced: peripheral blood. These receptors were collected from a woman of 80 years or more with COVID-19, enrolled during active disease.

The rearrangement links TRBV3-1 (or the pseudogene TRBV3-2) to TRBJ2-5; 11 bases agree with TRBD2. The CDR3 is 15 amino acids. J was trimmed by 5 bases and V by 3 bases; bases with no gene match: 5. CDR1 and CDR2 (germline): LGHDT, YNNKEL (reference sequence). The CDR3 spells CASSHLSGGVETQYF. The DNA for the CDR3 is TGTGCCAGCAGCCACCTTAGCGGGGGGGTCGAGACCCAGTACTTC.

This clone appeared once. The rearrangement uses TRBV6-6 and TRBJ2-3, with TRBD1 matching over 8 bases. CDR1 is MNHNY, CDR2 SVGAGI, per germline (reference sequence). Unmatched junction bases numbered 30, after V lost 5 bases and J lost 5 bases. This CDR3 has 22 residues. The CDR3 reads CASSQRTGRLIQIRAGLDTQYF. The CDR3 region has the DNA TGTGCCAGCAGTCAAAGGACAGGGCGGCTCATCCAAATTAGGGCCGGGTTAGATACGCAGTATTTT.

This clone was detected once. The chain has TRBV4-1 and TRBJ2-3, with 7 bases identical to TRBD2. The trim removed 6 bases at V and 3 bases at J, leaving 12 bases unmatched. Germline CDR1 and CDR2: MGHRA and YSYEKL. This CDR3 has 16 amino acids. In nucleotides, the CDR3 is TGCGCCAGCAGTCCCCAGGGCGGGAGCGCAACAGATACGCAGTATTTT. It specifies CASSPQGGSATDTQYF.

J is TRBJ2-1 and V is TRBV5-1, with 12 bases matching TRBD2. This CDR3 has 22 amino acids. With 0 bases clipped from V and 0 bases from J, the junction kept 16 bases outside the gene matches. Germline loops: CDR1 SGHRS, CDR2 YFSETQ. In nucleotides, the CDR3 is TGCGCCAGCAGCTTGGCGAGACTAGCGGGAGCCTTTTGGCAGAGCTCCTACAATGAGCAGTTCTTC. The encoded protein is CASSLARLAGAFWQSSYNEQFF.

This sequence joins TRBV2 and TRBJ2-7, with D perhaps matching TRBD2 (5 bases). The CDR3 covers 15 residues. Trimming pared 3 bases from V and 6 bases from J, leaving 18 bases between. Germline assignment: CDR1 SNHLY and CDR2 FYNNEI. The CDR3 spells CASSDGLASQAEQYF. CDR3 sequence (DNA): TGTGCCAGCAGTGATGGGCTAGCCAGCCAGGCCGAGCAGTACTTC. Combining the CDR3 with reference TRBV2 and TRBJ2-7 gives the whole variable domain EPEVTQTPSHQVTQMGQEVILRCVPISNHLYFYWYRQILGQKVEFLVSFYNNEISEKSEIFDDQFSVERPDGSNFTLKIRSTKLEDSAMYFCASSDGLASQAEQYFGPGTRLTVT.

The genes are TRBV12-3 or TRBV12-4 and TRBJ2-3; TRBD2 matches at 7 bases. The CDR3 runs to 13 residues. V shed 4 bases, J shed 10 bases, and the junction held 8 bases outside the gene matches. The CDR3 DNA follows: TGTGCCAGCAGTTCAGGTTTGGCGGGAGCGCAGTATTTT. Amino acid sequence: CASSSGLAGAQYF.

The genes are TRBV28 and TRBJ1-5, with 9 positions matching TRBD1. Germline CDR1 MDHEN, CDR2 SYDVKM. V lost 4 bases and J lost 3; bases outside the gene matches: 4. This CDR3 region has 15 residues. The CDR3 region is CASSWTGANNQPQHF. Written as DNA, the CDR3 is TGTGCCAGCAGTTGGACAGGGGCCAACAATCAGCCCCAGCATTTT.

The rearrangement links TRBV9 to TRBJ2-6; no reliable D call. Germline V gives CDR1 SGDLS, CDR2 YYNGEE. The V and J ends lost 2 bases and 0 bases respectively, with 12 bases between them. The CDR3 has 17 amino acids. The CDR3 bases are TGTGCCAGCAGCGTTTCCGTAATGAGCTCTGGGGCCAACGTCCTGACTTTC. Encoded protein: CASSVSVMSSGANVLTF.

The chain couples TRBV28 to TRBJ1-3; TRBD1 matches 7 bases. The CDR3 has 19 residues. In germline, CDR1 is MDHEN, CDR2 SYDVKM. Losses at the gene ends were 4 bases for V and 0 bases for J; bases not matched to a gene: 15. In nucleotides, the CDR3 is TGTGCCAGCAGTTCCCCTGCGGGGACAGAAACCTACTCTGGAAACACCATATATTTT. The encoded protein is CASSSPAGTETYSGNTIYF.

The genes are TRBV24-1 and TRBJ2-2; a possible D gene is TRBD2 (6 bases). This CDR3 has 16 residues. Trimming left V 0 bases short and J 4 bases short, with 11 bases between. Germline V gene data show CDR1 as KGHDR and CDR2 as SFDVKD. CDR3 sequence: CATSDLGEDSTGELFF. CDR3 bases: TGTGCCACCAGTGATTTGGGGGAGGACTCCACCGGGGAGCTGTTTTTT.

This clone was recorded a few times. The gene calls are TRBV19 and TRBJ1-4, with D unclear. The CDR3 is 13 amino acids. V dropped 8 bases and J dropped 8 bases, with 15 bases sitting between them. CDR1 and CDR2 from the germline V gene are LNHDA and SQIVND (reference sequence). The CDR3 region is CASSSDTSEKLFF. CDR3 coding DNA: TGTGCCAGTTCCTCCGACACTTCCGAAAAACTGTTTTTT.

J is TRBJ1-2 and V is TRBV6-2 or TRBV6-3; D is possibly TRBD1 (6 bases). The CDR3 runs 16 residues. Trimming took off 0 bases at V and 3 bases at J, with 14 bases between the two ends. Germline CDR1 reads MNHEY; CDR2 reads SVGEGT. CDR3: CASSYSRGSLHYGYTF. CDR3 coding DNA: TGTGCCAGCAGTTACTCCAGGGGCAGCCTACACTATGGCTACACCTTC.

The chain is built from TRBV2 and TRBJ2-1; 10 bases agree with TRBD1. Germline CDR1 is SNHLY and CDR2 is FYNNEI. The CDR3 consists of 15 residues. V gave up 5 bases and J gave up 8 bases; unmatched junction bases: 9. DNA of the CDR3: TGTGCCAGCAGTAGGGACAGGGGCCTTGCGGATGAGCAGTTCTTC. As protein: CASSRDRGLADEQFF.

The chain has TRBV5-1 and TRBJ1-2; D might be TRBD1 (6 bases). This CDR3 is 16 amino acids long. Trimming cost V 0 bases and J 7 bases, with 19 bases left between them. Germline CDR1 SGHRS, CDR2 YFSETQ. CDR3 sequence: CASSLAVPRGLSGYTF. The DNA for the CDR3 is TGCGCCAGCAGCTTGGCCGTACCCAGGGGACTAAGTGGCTACACCTTC.

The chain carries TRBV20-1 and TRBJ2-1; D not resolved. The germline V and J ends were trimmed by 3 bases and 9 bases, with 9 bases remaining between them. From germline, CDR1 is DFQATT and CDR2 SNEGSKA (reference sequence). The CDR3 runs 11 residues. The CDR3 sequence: CSASPPSEQFF. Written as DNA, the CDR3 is TGCAGTGCTAGCCCCCCCAGTGAGCAGTTCTTC.

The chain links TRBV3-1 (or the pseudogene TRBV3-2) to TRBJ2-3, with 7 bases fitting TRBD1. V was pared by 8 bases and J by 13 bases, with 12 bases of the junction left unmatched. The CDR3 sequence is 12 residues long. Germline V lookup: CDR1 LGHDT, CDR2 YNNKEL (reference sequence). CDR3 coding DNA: TGTGCCAGCTGGACAGGACAGTGTCATAAGTATTTT. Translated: CASWTGQCHKYF.

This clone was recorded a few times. The CDR3 is CASSLAGTGLYEQYF. The CDR3 nucleotides are TGCGCCAGCAGCTTGGCCGGGACAGGGCTCTACGAGCAGTACTTC. The rearrangement uses TRBV5-1 and TRBJ2-7; the match to TRBD1 covers 9 bases. The CDR3 is made up of 15 amino acids. The J segment lost 3 bases and the V segment lost 0 bases, leaving 4 bases of the junction unmatched. Per the germline V gene, CDR1 is SGHRS and CDR2 is YFSETQ.

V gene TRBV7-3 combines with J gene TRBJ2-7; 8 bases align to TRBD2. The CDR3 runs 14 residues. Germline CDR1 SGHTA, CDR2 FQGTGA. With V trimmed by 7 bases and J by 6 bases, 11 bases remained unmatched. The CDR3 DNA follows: TGTGCCAGCACCTCTTCCACACGGGGGGGCGAGCAGTACTTC. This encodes CASTSSTRGGEQYF.

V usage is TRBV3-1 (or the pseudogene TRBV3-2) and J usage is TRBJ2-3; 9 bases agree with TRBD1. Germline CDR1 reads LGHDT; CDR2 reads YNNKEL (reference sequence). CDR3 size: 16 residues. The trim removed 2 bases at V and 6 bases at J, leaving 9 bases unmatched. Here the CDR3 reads CASSQTGGFRGDTQYF. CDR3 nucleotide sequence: TGTGCCAGCAGCCAAACAGGGGGCTTTCGTGGGGATACGCAGTATTTT.

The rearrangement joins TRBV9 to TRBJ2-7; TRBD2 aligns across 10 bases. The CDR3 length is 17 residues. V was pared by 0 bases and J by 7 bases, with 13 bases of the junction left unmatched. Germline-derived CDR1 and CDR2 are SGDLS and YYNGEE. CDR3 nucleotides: TGTGCCAGCAGCGTAGTTGTAGCGGGAGGTTCCCCTGGAGAGCAGTACTTC. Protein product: CASSVVVAGGSPGEQYF.

The CDR3 sequence is CASSPNAQGFGYTF. The CDR3 nucleotides are TGCGCCAGCAGCCCGAACGCCCAGGGGTTTGGCTACACCTTC. This sequence joins TRBV4-1 and TRBJ1-2; possibly TRBD1 for D (6 bases). V was cut by 4 bases and J by 7 bases, with 16 bases left in between. The CDR3 is 14 amino acids. Per the germline V gene, CDR1 is MGHRA and CDR2 is YSYEKL.